This TCR beta chain was observed in a study of blood T cell repertoires in COVID-19. The CDR3 runs to 14 residues. V lost 3 bases and J lost 1, with 9 bases in between. Germline CDR1 reads LNHNV; CDR2 reads YYDKDF (reference sequence). Using immunoSEQ multiplex PCR, the repertoire was profiled, and TCRdb retains in-frame clones only, with some absent. The sample includes approximately 190,000 clones, around 86% of them seen just once. Sequenced: PBMCs or T cells enriched from blood (not recorded which). The sequence was obtained from a middle-aged woman in a cohort exposed to, infected with or recovered from COVID-19 (not recorded which). The chain combines TRBV15 with TRBJ1-2, with D possibly matching TRBD1 (6 bases). CDR3 DNA sequence: TGTGCCACCAGCAGGAGGGGGATTAACTATGGCTACACCTTC. The encoded protein is CATSRRGINYGYTF. The full variable domain, completed using reference TRBV15 and TRBJ1-2, is DAMVIQNPRYQVTQFGKPVTLSCSQTLNHNVMYWYQQKSSQAPKLLFHYYDKDFNNEADTPDNFQSRRPNTSFCFLDIRSPGLGDTAMYLCATSRRGINYGYTFGSGTRLTVV.